These T cell receptor beta chains were read from a single sample in a study of shared clonotypes between healthy human individuals. TCRdb's table, derived via immunoSEQ multiplex PCR, lists solely in-frame clones and lacks some. This sample carries about 480,000 clones, 60% to 80% of them seen once, and the ten largest clones take around 13%. The sample taken for sequencing was PBMCs. The source is a woman between 40 and 50 years old in good health. Some clones in this sample may be carry-over from other donors' samples. CDR3s include the opening cysteine and the closing phenylalanine or tryptophan. Each record gives: CDR3 DNA, CDR3 protein, clone size, V gene, J gene, D gene. D genes are given only for firm matches. Size tells how often a clone was seen (once, few, many) or the class of an expanded clone, and some rows leave it out.

DNA: TGTGCCAGCAGCTTGCCAGGCGGGCGCACAGATACGCAGTATTTT
CDR3: CASSLPGGRTDTQYF
size: -
V: TRBV7-3
J: TRBJ2-3
D: -

DNA: TGTGCCAGCAGCCAAAATGGACTAGCGGGAGGTAATGAGCAGTTCTTC
CDR3: CASSQNGLAGGNEQFF
size: -
V: TRBV28
J: TRBJ2-1
D: TRBD2

DNA: TGTGCCAGCAGCCCCCAGGGCTATGGCTACACCTTC
CDR3: CASSPQGYGYTF
size: few
V: TRBV7-9
J: TRBJ1-2
D: -

DNA: TGCGCCAGCAGTGAGCAGGGGAGGACTGAAGCTTTCTTT
CDR3: CASSEQGRTEAFF
size: -
V: TRBV10-2
J: TRBJ1-1
D: -

DNA: TGTGCCAGTAGTCCAGGACAGGGGAACTCTGGGGCCAACGTCCTGACTTTC
CDR3: CASSPGQGNSGANVLTF
size: -
V: TRBV19
J: TRBJ2-6
D: TRBD1

DNA: TGTGCCAGCAGCCCTGGCCTGTTTAGTGGTGGTGAAAAACTGTTTTTT
CDR3: CASSPGLFSGGEKLFF
size: -
V: TRBV7-9
J: TRBJ1-4
D: -

DNA: TGCAGCGTTGAAGGAGGGCAGGGAGTCTACGAGCAGTACTTC
CDR3: CSVEGGQGVYEQYF
size: -
V: TRBV29-1
J: TRBJ2-7
D: -

DNA: TGCGCCAGCAGCCTAGAGGGACAGGGGGCTTCCTATGGCTACACCTTC
CDR3: CASSLEGQGASYGYTF
size: -
V: TRBV5-1
J: TRBJ1-2
D: TRBD1

DNA: TGTGCCAGCAGTTTTATGTATCGAACAGATACGCAGTATTTT
CDR3: CASSFMYRTDTQYF
size: -
V: TRBV27
J: TRBJ2-3
D: -

DNA: TGTGCCAGCAGTGGCCCCGGGAGAGATGGTGGCTACACCTTC
CDR3: CASSGPGRDGGYTF
size: once
V: TRBV2
J: TRBJ1-2
D: -

DNA: TGTGCCAGTAGTAGACAGGGGACAAATCAGCCCCAGCATTTT
CDR3: CASSRQGTNQPQHF
size: few
V: TRBV19
J: TRBJ1-5
D: TRBD1

DNA: TGTGCCAGCAGCCAAGGCAGCTACGAGCAGTACTTC
CDR3: CASSQGSYEQYF
size: -
V: TRBV14
J: TRBJ2-7
D: -

DNA: TGTGCCAGCAGCTTAGGAGGGCTCCTTGTAGCCAAAAACATTCAGTACTTC
CDR3: CASSLGGLLVAKNIQYF
size: -
V: TRBV11-2
J: TRBJ2-4
D: -

DNA: TGTGCCAGCAGTCTTTTGGGACCCCAACCCATCGAGCAGTACTTC
CDR3: CASSLLGPQPIEQYF
size: -
V: TRBV27
J: TRBJ2-7
D: -

DNA: TGTGCCAGTAGTATTGGGCCTGGAATTGAAGCTTTCTTT
CDR3: CASSIGPGIEAFF
size: once
V: TRBV19
J: TRBJ1-1
D: -

DNA: TGTGCCAGCAGTTACTCGGAAGCCTCGGGGGTTGCGGCCAATGAGCAGTTCTTC
CDR3: CASSYSEASGVAANEQFF
size: -
V: TRBV6-7
J: TRBJ2-1
D: -

DNA: TGTGCCAGCAGCGTAGAGGGACAGGGTGGCGAGCAGTACTTC
CDR3: CASSVEGQGGEQYF
size: -
V: TRBV9
J: TRBJ2-7
D: TRBD1

DNA: TGTGCCAGCAGCCAAGTTGGAAGCTCCTACAATGAGCAGTTCTTC
CDR3: CASSQVGSSYNEQFF
size: -
V: TRBV14
J: TRBJ2-1
D: -

DNA: TGTGCTAGCAGCCCAGCCGGGGGGGCCTACAATGAGCAGTTCTTC
CDR3: CASSPAGGAYNEQFF
size: -
V: TRBV7-7
J: TRBJ2-1
D: TRBD2

DNA: TGCAGCGTTGCCCCGGGACAGGGGAGAGAGCAGTTCTTC
CDR3: CSVAPGQGREQFF
size: many
V: TRBV29-1
J: TRBJ2-1
D: TRBD1

DNA: TGTGCTAGTGGTATAGCGGGAGCAAGATACAATGAGCAGTTCTTC
CDR3: CASGIAGARYNEQFF
size: -
V: TRBV12-5
J: TRBJ2-1
D: TRBD2

DNA: TGCGCCAGCAGCTTGCCCGCGGGAGATTGGGGGACCCAGTACTTC
CDR3: CASSLPAGDWGTQYF
size: -
V: TRBV5-1
J: TRBJ2-5
D: TRBD2

DNA: TGTGCCAGCTCACTAGAACAGGAGAGCACCTACGAGCAGTACTTC
CDR3: CASSLEQESTYEQYF
size: -
V: TRBV18
J: TRBJ2-7
D: -

DNA: TGTGCCAGCAGTTACCCGAAAGGGGGCTACACCTTC
CDR3: CASSYPKGGYTF
size: -
V: TRBV6-5
J: TRBJ1-2
D: -

DNA: TGCGCCAGCAGCTTGGACAGGGGACTGAAGGGCTACACCTTC
CDR3: CASSLDRGLKGYTF
size: -
V: TRBV5-1
J: TRBJ1-2
D: TRBD1

DNA: TGCGCCAGCAGCCGGGGACAGGGGATTATCTACGAGCAGTACTTC
CDR3: CASSRGQGIIYEQYF
size: once
V: TRBV5-1
J: TRBJ2-7
D: TRBD1